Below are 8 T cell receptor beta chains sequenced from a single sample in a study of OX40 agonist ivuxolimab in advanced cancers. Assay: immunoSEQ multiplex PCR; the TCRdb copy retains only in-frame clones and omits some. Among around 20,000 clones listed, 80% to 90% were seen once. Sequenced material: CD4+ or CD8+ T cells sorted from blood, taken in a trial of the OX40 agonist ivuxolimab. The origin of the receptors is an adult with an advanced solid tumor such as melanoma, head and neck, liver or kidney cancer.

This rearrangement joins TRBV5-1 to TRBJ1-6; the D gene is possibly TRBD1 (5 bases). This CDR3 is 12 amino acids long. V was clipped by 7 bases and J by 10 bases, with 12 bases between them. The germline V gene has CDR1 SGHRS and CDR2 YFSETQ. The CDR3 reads CASAGKGSPLHF. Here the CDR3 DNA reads TGCGCCAGCGCAGGGAAAGGGTCACCCCTCCACTTT.

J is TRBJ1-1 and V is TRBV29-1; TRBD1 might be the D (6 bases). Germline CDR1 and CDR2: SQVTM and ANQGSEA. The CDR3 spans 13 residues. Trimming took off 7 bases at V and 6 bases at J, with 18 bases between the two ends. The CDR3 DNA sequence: TGCAGCGGCCGGACAGCCCTAGGAGCTGAAGCTTTCTTT. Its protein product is CSGRTALGAEAFF.

CDR3 sequence: CASSQTGTGFNEQFF. Written as DNA, the CDR3 is TGTGCCAGCAGCCAAACCGGGACAGGGTTCAATGAGCAGTTCTTC. The V gene is TRBV5-8, the J gene TRBJ2-1; 9 bases are shared with TRBD1. Germline CDR1 and CDR2: SGHTS and YDEGEE. There are 15 residues in the CDR3. V gave up 4 bases and J gave up 6 bases; unmatched junction bases: 8. Full variable domain (missing parts from reference TRBV5-8 and TRBJ2-1): EAGVTQSPTHLIKTRGQQATLRCSPISGHTSVYWYQQALGLGLQFLLWYDEGEERNRGNFPPRFSGRQFPNYSSELNVNALELEDSALYLCASSQTGTGFNEQFFGPGTRLTVL.

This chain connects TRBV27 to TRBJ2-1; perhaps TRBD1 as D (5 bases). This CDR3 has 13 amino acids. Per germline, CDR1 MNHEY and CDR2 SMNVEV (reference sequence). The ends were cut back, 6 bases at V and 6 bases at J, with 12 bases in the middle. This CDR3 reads CASRILTANEQFF. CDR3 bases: TGTGCCAGCAGGATATTGACAGCCAATGAGCAGTTCTTC.

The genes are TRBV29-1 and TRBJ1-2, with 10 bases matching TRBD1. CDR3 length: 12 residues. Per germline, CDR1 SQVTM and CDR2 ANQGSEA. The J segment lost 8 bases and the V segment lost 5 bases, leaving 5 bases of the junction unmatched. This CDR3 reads CSVSGTGVGYTF. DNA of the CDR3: TGCAGCGTTTCCGGGACAGGGGTCGGCTACACCTTC.

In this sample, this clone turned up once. The CDR3 DNA is TGTGCCAGCAGCTTGGGGGACAAGGCCAGACATGGCTACACCTTC. This translates into CASSLGDKARHGYTF. The chain uses TRBV5-4 and TRBJ1-2, with D possibly being TRBD1 (6 bases). Between the trimmed V and J ends, which lost 0 bases and 6 bases, there was a span of 15 bases. From germline, CDR1 is SGHNT and CDR2 YYREEE (reference sequence). The CDR3 is made up of 15 amino acids.

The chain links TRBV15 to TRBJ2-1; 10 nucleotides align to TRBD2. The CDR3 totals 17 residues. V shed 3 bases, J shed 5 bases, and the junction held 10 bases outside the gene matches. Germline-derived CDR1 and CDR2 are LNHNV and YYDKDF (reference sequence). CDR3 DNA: TGTGCCACCAGCAGGGAATCCGGGACTAGCGTTAACAATGAGCAGTTCTTC. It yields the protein CATSRESGTSVNNEQFF.

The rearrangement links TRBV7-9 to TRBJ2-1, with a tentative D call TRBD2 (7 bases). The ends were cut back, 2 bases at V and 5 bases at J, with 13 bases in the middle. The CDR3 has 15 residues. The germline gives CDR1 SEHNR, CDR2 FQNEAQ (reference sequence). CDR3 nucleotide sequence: TGTGCCAGCAGCTTAACGAGCGGGGACAACAATGAGCAGTTCTTC. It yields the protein CASSLTSGDNNEQFF.